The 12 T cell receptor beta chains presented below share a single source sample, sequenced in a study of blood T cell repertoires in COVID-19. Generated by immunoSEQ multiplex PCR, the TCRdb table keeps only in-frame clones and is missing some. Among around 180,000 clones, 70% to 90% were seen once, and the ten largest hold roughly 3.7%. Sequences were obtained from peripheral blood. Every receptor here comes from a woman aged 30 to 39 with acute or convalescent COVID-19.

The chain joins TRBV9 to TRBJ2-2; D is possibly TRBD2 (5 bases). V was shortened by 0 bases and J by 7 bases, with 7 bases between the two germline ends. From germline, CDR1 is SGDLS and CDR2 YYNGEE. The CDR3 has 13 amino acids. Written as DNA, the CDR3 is TGTGCCAGCAGCGTAGATGACTACGGGGAGCTGTTTTTT. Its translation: CASSVDDYGELFF.

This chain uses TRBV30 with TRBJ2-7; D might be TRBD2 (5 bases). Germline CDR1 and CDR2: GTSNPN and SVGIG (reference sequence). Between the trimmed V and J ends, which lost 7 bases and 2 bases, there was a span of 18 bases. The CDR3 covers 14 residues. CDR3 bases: TGTGCCTCAGGCTCAGGTTCTAGCCCCTACGAGCAGTACTTC. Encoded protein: CASGSGSSPYEQYF.

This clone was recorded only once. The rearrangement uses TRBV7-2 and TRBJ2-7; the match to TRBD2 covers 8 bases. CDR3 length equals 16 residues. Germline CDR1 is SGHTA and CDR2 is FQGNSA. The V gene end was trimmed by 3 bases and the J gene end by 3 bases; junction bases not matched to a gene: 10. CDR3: CASSLGGAGGVYEQYF. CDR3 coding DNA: TGTGCCAGCAGCTTGGGTGGTGCGGGAGGAGTCTACGAGCAGTACTTC.

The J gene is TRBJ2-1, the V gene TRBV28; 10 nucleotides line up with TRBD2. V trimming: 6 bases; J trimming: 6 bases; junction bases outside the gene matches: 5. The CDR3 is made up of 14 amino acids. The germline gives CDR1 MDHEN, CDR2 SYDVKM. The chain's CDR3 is CASRRLAGGNEQFF. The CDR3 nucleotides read TGTGCCAGCAGGAGACTAGCGGGCGGCAATGAGCAGTTCTTC.

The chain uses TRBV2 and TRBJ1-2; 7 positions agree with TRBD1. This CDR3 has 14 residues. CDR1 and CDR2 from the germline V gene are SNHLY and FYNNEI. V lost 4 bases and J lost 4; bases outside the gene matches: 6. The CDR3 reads CASSVRGPSYGYTF. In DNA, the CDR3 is TGTGCCAGCAGTGTTAGGGGGCCGAGCTATGGCTACACCTTC.

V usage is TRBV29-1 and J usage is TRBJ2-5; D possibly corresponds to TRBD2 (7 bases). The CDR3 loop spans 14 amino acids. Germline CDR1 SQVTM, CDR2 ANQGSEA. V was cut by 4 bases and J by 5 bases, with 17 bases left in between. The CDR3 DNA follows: TGCAGCGTTGTCCGGGGGGCGGTTTTGGAGACCCAGTACTTC. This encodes CSVVRGAVLETQYF.

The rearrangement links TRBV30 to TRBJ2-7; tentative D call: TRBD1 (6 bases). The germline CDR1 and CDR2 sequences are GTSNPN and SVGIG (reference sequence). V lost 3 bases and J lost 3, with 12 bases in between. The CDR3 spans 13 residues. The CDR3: CAWSRLDSYEQYF. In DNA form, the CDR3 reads TGTGCCTGGAGCCGCCTGGACAGCTACGAGCAGTACTTC. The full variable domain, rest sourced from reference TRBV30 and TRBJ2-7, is SQTIHQWPATLVQPVGSPLSLECTVEGTSNPNLYWYRQAAGRGLQLLFYSVGIGQISSEVPQNLSASRPQDRQFILSSKKLLLSDSGFYLCAWSRLDSYEQYFGPGTRLTVT.

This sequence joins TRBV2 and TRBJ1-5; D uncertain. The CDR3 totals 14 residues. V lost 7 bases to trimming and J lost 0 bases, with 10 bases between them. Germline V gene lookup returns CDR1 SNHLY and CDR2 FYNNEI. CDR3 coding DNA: TGTGCCAGCACCGCCCAGGATAGCAATCAGCCCCAGCATTTT. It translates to CASTAQDSNQPQHF. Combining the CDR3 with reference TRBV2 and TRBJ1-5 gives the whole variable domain EPEVTQTPSHQVTQMGQEVILRCVPISNHLYFYWYRQILGQKVEFLVSFYNNEISEKSEIFDDQFSVERPDGSNFTLKIRSTKLEDSAMYFCASTAQDSNQPQHFGDGTRLSIL.

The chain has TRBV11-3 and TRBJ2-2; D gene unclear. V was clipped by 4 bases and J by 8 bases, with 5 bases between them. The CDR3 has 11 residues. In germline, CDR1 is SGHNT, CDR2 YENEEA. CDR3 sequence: CASSSPGELFF. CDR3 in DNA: TGTGCCAGCAGCTCCCCAGGGGAGCTGTTTTTT.

In DNA form, the CDR3 reads TGTGCCATCAGTTCCCGCGGGGAGCTGTTTTTT. This encodes CAISSRGELFF. The chain uses TRBV10-3 and TRBJ2-2; D is uncertain. V lost 5 bases and J lost 7, with 5 bases in between. The CDR3 length is 11 residues. Germline V lookup: CDR1 ENHRY, CDR2 SYGVKD.

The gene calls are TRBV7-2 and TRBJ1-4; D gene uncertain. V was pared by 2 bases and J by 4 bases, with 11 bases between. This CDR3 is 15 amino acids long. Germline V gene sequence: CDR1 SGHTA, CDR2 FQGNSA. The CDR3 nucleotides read TGTGCCAGCAGCTTATGGCCAAGCGTTAATGAAAAACTGTTTTTT. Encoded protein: CASSLWPSVNEKLFF. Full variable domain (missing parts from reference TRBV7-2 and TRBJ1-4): GAGVSQSPSNKVTEKGKDVELRCDPISGHTALYWYRQSLGQGLEFLIYFQGNSAPDKSGLPSDRFSAERTGGSVSTLTIQRTQQEDSAVYLCASSLWPSVNEKLFFGSGTQLSVL.

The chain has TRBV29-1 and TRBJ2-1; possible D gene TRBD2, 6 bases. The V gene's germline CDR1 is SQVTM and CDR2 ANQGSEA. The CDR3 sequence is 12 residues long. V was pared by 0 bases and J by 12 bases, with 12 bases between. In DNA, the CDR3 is TGCAGCGTTGAAGAGGGACTCCCACTGCAGTTCTTC. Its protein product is CSVEEGLPLQFF.